This passage covers 20 T cell receptor beta chains from one sample sequenced in a study of blood T cell repertoires in COVID-19. TCRdb's copy holds only in-frame clones and misses some; the assay was immunoSEQ multiplex PCR. The data contain some 350,000 clones, more than 75% of them singletons. The source material was peripheral blood. These TCRs come from a young woman who had recovered from COVID-19.

The sample holds a few counts of this clone. CDR3: CASSSKGALYEQYV. For the CDR3, the DNA is TGTGCCAGCAGCTCCAAGGGGGCGCTCTACGAGCAGTACGTC. The V and J genes are TRBV7-2 and TRBJ2-7, with 7 bases lining up with TRBD1. CDR1 is SGHTA, CDR2 FQGNSA, per germline. The CDR3 length is 14 residues. The V gene end was trimmed by 4 bases and the J gene end by 3 bases; junction bases not matched to a gene: 6.

The V gene is TRBV19, the J gene TRBJ2-5; 10 bases are a match to TRBD2. Trimming cost V 7 bases and J 4 bases; bases outside gene matches: 6. From germline, CDR1 is LNHDA and CDR2 SQIVND (reference sequence). There are 14 residues in the CDR3. The CDR3 reads CASKASGRTETQYF. The CDR3 DNA follows: TGTGCCAGTAAGGCTAGCGGGAGAACAGAGACCCAGTACTTC.

This chain uses TRBV5-1 with TRBJ2-3; tentative D call: TRBD1 (5 bases). In germline, CDR1 is SGHRS, CDR2 YFSETQ. The CDR3 length is 15 residues. The germline V and J ends were trimmed by 4 bases and 3 bases, with 15 bases remaining between them. The CDR3 protein is CASSPSWGLTDTQYF. The CDR3 DNA is TGCGCCAGCAGCCCGTCGTGGGGCCTTACAGATACGCAGTATTTT. The full variable domain, its missing parts supplied by reference TRBV5-1 and TRBJ2-3, is KAGVTQTPRYLIKTRGQQVTLSCSPISGHRSVSWYQQTPGQGLQFLFEYFSETQRNKGNFPGRFSGRQFSNSRSEMNVSTLELGDSALYLCASSPSWGLTDTQYFGPGTRLTVL.

This clone is a singleton in its sample. The chain links TRBV7-9 to TRBJ2-6; the D gene is possibly TRBD1 (5 bases). Germline loops: CDR1 SEHNR, CDR2 FQNEAQ (reference sequence). The CDR3 consists of 17 residues. V lost 5 bases and J 0 bases, leaving 14 bases between the germline ends. For the CDR3, the DNA is TGTGCCAGCAGCCTACCCCAGGGCAGCTCTGGGGCCAACGTCCTGACTTTC. This sequence encodes CASSLPQGSSGANVLTF.

The chain recombines TRBV7-2 with TRBJ2-2; D is uncertain. Germline CDR1 and CDR2: SGHTA and FQGNSA. This CDR3 has 14 residues. Trimming removed 5 bases from V and 6 bases from J, with 13 bases in between. CDR3 amino acids: CASSLSSSPGELFF. In DNA, the CDR3 is TGTGCCAGCAGCCTTTCGAGCTCCCCCGGGGAGCTGTTTTTT.

This clone was counted once. This chain links TRBV7-2 with TRBJ2-1; 13 bases line up with TRBD2. CDR1 and CDR2 (germline): SGHTA, FQGNSA. Germline trimming cut 0 bases from V and 4 bases from J; bases unmatched to any gene: 6. This CDR3 comprises 18 residues. The CDR3 bases are TGTGCCAGCAGCTTAGCCCGAACGGGACTAGCGGGATACAATGAGCAGTTCTTC. It is translated as CASSLARTGLAGYNEQFF.

The chain has TRBV5-4 and TRBJ1-1; 9 nucleotides agree with TRBD1. This CDR3 region has 16 residues. The J segment lost 2 bases and the V segment lost 3 bases, leaving 8 bases of the junction unmatched. Germline V gene data show CDR1 as SGHNT and CDR2 as YYREEE (reference sequence). Here the CDR3 DNA reads TGTGCCAGCAGCTCCGTGGTGGGACAGGGAAACACTGAAGCTTTCTTT. It codes for CASSSVVGQGNTEAFF.

The chain uses TRBV10-3 and TRBJ2-3; D might be TRBD2 (6 bases). Trimming removed 0 bases from V and 4 bases from J, with 17 bases in between. Germline loops: CDR1 ENHRY, CDR2 SYGVKD. The CDR3 loop spans 17 amino acids. CDR3 protein: CAISESTRVGGPDTQYF. CDR3 DNA: TGTGCCATCAGTGAGTCGACTCGGGTGGGGGGTCCAGATACGCAGTATTTT.

V and J are TRBV30 and TRBJ1-1, with 7 nucleotides matching TRBD1. The ends lost 3 bases at V and 3 bases at J; junction bases unmatched: 4. Germline CDR1 GTSNPN, CDR2 SVGIG (reference sequence). The CDR3 has 13 amino acids. The CDR3: CAWRHQGDTEAFF. CDR3 sequence (DNA): TGTGCCTGGAGACACCAGGGGGACACTGAAGCTTTCTTT.

J is TRBJ2-1 and V is TRBV28; 8 positions match TRBD1. The germline gives CDR1 MDHEN, CDR2 SYDVKM. The CDR3 is 13 amino acids. J lost 6 bases, V lost 7 bases, and 5 bases had no gene match. The CDR3 here is CASTPTGVNEQFF. The CDR3, as DNA: TGTGCCAGCACCCCGACAGGGGTCAATGAGCAGTTCTTC.

This chain connects TRBV10-2 to TRBJ1-5; TRBD1 might be the D (6 bases). Germline V lookup: CDR1 WSHSY, CDR2 SAAADI. The CDR3 contains 13 residues. V gave up 3 bases and J gave up 7 bases, with 10 bases separating them. The CDR3 loop reads CASSEGGWQPQHF. As DNA, the CDR3 is TGCGCCAGCAGTGAAGGGGGTTGGCAGCCCCAGCATTTT.

On this clone: Other DNA variants within this sample encode the same CDR3. The CDR3 reads CSASRLAETQYF. The CDR3 nucleotides are TGCAGTGCTAGTCGGCTAGCGGAGACCCAGTACTTC. The V gene is TRBV20-1, the J gene TRBJ2-5; D is perhaps TRBD2 (6 bases). V was cut by 3 bases and J by 5 bases, with 10 bases left in between. This CDR3 comprises 12 residues. Germline assignment: CDR1 DFQATT and CDR2 SNEGSKA (reference sequence).

The rearrangement uses TRBV3-1 (or the pseudogene TRBV3-2) and TRBJ1-3; the match to TRBD1 covers 8 bases. The J segment lost 4 bases and the V segment lost 3 bases, leaving 11 bases of the junction unmatched. This CDR3 has 17 amino acids. Looked up from germline, CDR1 is LGHDT and CDR2 is YNNKEL (reference sequence). For the CDR3, the DNA is TGTGCCAGCAGCCAGTGGACAGGGCGGACCCTCGGAAACACCATATATTTT. Its protein is CASSQWTGRTLGNTIYF.

The genes are TRBV18 and TRBJ2-7, with TRBD1 matching 8 bases. V lost 5 bases and J lost 5; bases outside the gene matches: 8. The germline gives CDR1 KGHSH, CDR2 LQKENI. There are 14 residues in the CDR3. Here the CDR3 reads CASSSRTGLDEQYV. CDR3 sequence (DNA): TGTGCCAGCTCATCCCGGACAGGGTTAGACGAGCAGTACGTC.

V is TRBV27 and J is TRBJ2-5, with 9 nucleotides matching TRBD1. The ends lost 5 bases at V and 7 bases at J; junction bases unmatched: 8. The CDR3 has 14 amino acids. Germline V lookup: CDR1 MNHEY, CDR2 SMNVEV (reference sequence). CDR3 DNA: TGTGCCAGCAGTGGCTACAGGGGGCTCGGGACCCAGTACTTC. Its protein product is CASSGYRGLGTQYF.

V usage is TRBV6-5 and J usage is TRBJ2-1, with 7 bases identical to TRBD1. The CDR3 is 15 amino acids. V was pared by 4 bases and J by 0 bases, with 3 bases of the junction left unmatched. Germline loops: CDR1 MNHEY, CDR2 SVGAGI. The CDR3: CASSWDSSSYNEQFF. The CDR3 DNA sequence: TGTGCCAGCAGTTGGGACAGTAGCTCCTACAATGAGCAGTTCTTC.

The genes are TRBV7-2 and TRBJ2-3; D gene unclear. V lost 5 bases and J 4 bases, leaving 16 bases between the germline ends. The CDR3 is made up of 15 amino acids. CDR1 and CDR2 (germline): SGHTA, FQGNSA. The CDR3 region has the DNA TGTGCCAGCAGCATAATGGGCCCGCCTGCAGATACGCAGTATTTT. This sequence encodes CASSIMGPPADTQYF. The variable domain in full, completed from reference TRBV7-2 and TRBJ2-3, reads GAGVSQSPSNKVTEKGKDVELRCDPISGHTALYWYRQSLGQGLEFLIYFQGNSAPDKSGLPSDRFSAERTGGSVSTLTIQRTQQEDSAVYLCASSIMGPPADTQYFGPGTRLTVL.

This clone has a single count. The gene calls are TRBV6-5 and TRBJ2-1; 9 positions agree with TRBD1. The CDR3 contains 16 residues. Looked up from germline, CDR1 is MNHEY and CDR2 is SVGAGI. V was clipped by 0 bases and J by 8 bases; unmatched bases: 8. The CDR3 reads CASSYSGGQGIHEQFF. CDR3 DNA: TGTGCCAGCAGTTACTCGGGGGGACAGGGCATTCATGAGCAGTTCTTC.

J is TRBJ2-1 and V is TRBV4-3, with 11 bases identical to TRBD2. The germline V gene encodes CDR1 LGHNA and CDR2 YSLEER. J lost 7 bases, V lost 1 base, and 0 bases had no gene match. The CDR3 is 14 residues long. CDR3 nucleotides: TGCGCCAGCAGCCAAGGACTAGCGGGGAATGAGCAGTTCTTC. Translated, it gives CASSQGLAGNEQFF.

The chain combines TRBV27 with TRBJ1-1; TRBD1 matches at 8 bases. Per germline, CDR1 MNHEY and CDR2 SMNVEV (reference sequence). J was trimmed by 4 bases and V by 5 bases; bases with no gene match: 6. This CDR3 has 14 residues. In DNA, the CDR3 is TGTGCCAGCAGTCCGAGACAGGGGATCACTGAAGCTTTCTTT. This encodes CASSPRQGITEAFF.